This TCR beta chain was recovered during a study of shared clonotypes between healthy human individuals. Study details: Donors had three CD4 naive, three CD4 memory, two CD8 naive and one CD8 memory plate apiece. Study-level findings and limits: The represented genetic and exposure-history diversity was limited by the small number of donors. Some clonotypes were shared by all four sorted-subset donors, while others were not shared. The non-shared ones had lower generation probabilities than the shared ones.

Germline V gene lookup returns CDR1 MNHEY and CDR2 SVGAGI. The CDR3 is 16 amino acids. V dropped 0 bases and J dropped 6 bases, with 15 bases sitting between them. Data came from immunoSEQ multiplex PCR; TCRdb stores just in-frame clones and leaves some out. This table has around 1.9 million clones, just over 90% appearing once. As defined, naive CD8 cells were CD45RO-negative and positively selected for CCR7, with terminally differentiated effector memory CD45RA+ cells excluded. As to this clone: The target antigen is unknown.

This chain joins TRBV6-5 and TRBJ2-1, with D perhaps TRBD1 or TRBD2 (5 bases each). Sequencing used naive CD8+ T cells from PBMCs. This clonotype originated in a man aged 18 to 29 in good health. Some clones in this sample may be carry-over from other donors' samples. The CDR3 bases are TGTGCCAGCAGTTACTCGGGGCGGGTACCGGCCAATGAGCAGTTCTTC. Protein: CASSYSGRVPANEQFF.